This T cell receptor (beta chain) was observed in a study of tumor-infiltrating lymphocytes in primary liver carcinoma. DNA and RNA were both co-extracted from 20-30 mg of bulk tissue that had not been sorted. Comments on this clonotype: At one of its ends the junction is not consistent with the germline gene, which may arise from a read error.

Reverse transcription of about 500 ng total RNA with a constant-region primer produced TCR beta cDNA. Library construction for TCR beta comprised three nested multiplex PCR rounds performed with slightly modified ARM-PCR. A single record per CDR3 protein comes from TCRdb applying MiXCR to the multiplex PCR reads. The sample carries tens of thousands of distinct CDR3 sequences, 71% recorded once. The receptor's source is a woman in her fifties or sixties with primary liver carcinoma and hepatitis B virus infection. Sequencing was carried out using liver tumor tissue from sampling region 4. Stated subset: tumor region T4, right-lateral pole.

CDR3 sequence: CASTLEWWHVHEQYF. In DNA form, the CDR3 reads TGTGCCAGCACCTTAGAGTGGTGGCATGTCCACGAGCAGTACTTC. The chain links TRBV11-2 to TRBJ2-7; unclear D gene. In germline, CDR1 is SGHAT, CDR2 FQNNGV. The CDR3 loop spans 15 amino acids.